What follows describes a single T cell receptor (beta chain). This sample was included in a study of blood T cell repertoires in COVID-19. V lost 3 bases and J lost 5, with 14 bases in between. Germline assignment: CDR1 SGHDT and CDR2 YYEEEE. This CDR3 contains 14 residues. Only in-frame clones appear in the TCRdb table, and some are missing; sequencing was by immunoSEQ multiplex PCR. Of under 300,000 clones detected, 80% to 90% appear once; the ten largest clones hold about 6.2%. The sequencing input was PBMCs or T cells enriched from blood (not recorded which). The rearrangement joins TRBV5-6 to TRBJ2-5; D uncertain. The sequence was collected from a woman in her fifties or sixties who had been exposed to COVID-19. CDR3 sequence reads: CASSSLNGRETQYF. The DNA for the CDR3 is TGTGCCAGCAGCTCCCTAAACGGCAGGGAGACCCAGTACTTC. Based on the CDR3 plus reference TRBV5-6 and TRBJ2-5, the full variable domain is DAGVTQSPTHLIKTRGQQVTLRCSPKSGHDTVSWYQQALGQGPQFIFQYYEEEERQRGNFPDRFSGHQFPNYSSELNVNALLLGDSALYLCASSSLNGRETQYFGPGTRLLVL.